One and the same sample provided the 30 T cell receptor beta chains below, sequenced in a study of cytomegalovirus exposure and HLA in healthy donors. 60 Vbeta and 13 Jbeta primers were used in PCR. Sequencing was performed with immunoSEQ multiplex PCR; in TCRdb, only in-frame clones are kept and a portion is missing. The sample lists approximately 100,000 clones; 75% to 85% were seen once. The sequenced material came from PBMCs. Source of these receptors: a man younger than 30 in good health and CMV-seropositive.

CDR3: CASFLTGGGYTF. CDR3 DNA sequence: TGTGCCAGCTTTCTTACAGGGGGTGGCTACACCTTC. This sequence joins TRBV6-1 and TRBJ1-2; 8 bases align to TRBD1. V lost 8 bases to trimming and J lost 7 bases; unmatched junction nucleotides: 6. From germline, CDR1 is MNHNS and CDR2 SASEGT. The CDR3 length is 12 residues.

CDR3 in amino acids: CASSLGDSSYEQYF. As DNA, the CDR3 is TGCGCCAGCAGCTTGGGCGATAGCTCCTACGAGCAGTACTTC. The chain links TRBV5-1 to TRBJ2-7, with unresolved D. Germline values: CDR1 SGHRS, CDR2 YFSETQ. CDR3 size: 14 residues. The V end was cut by 0 bases, the J end by 0 bases, with 7 bases between.

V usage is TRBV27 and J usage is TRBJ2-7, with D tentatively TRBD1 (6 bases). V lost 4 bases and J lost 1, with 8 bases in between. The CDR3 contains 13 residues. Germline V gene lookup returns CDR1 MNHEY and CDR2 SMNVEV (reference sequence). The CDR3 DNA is TGTGCCAGCAGTTACAGGGTTTCCTACGAGCAGTACTTC. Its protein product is CASSYRVSYEQYF.

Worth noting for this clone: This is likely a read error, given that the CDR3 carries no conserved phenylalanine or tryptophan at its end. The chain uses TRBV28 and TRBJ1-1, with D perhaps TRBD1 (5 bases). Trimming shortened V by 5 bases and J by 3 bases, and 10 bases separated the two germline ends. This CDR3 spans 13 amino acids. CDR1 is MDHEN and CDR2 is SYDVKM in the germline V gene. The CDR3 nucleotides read TGTGCCAGCAGTCAGGGCGGCGACACTGAAGCTTTCCTT. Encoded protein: CASSQGGDTEAFL.

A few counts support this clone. The CDR3 spells CASRQAGGNYGYTF. In DNA, the CDR3 is TGTGCCAGCAGGCAGGCGGGAGGTAACTATGGCTACACCTTC. V is TRBV28 and J is TRBJ1-2; D ambiguous. Deletions cut 6 bases from V and 1 base from J, with 12 bases between. Germline assignment: CDR1 MDHEN and CDR2 SYDVKM. This CDR3 region has 14 residues.

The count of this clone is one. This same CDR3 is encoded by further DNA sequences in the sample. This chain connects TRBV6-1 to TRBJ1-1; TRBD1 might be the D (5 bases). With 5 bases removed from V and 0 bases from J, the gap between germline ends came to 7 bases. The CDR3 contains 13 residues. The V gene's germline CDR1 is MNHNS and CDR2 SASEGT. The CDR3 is CASSQDMNTEAFF. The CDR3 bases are TGTGCCAGCAGTCAGGACATGAACACTGAAGCTTTCTTT.

The CDR3 DNA sequence: TGTGCCAGCAGAGCGGTAGGGGGAGATACGCAGTATTTT. This gives the protein CASRAVGGDTQYF. The chain combines TRBV28 with TRBJ2-3, with D maybe TRBD1 (6 bases). The germline gives CDR1 MDHEN, CDR2 SYDVKM. V lost 6 bases to trimming and J lost 5 bases, with 12 bases between them. CDR3 size: 13 residues. Supplemented by reference TRBV28 and TRBJ2-3, the full variable domain reads DVKVTQSSRYLVKRTGEKVFLECVQDMDHENMFWYRQDPGLGLRLIYFSYDVKMKEKGDIPEGYSVSREKKERFSLILESASTNQTSMYLCASRAVGGDTQYFGPGTRLTVL.

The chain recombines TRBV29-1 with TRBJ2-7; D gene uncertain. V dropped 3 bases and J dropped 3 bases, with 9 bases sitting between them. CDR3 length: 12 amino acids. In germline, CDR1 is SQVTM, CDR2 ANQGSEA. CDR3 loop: CSVEGRNYEQYF. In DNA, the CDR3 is TGCAGCGTTGAGGGCAGAAACTACGAGCAGTACTTC.

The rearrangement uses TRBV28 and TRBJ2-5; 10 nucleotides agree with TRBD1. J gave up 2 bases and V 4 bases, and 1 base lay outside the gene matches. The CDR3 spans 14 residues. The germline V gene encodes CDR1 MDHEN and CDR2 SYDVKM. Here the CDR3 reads CASSWDRGQETQYF. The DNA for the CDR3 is TGTGCCAGCAGTTGGGACAGGGGTCAAGAGACCCAGTACTTC.

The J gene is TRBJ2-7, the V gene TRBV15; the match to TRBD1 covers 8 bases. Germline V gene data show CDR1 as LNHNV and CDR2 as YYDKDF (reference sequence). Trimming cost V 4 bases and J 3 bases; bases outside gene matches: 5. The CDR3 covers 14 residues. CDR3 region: CATSTGTGGYEQYF. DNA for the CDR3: TGTGCCACCAGCACCGGGACAGGAGGCTACGAGCAGTACTTC. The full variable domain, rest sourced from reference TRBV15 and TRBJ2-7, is DAMVIQNPRYQVTQFGKPVTLSCSQTLNHNVMYWYQQKSSQAPKLLFHYYDKDFNNEADTPDNFQSRRPNTSFCFLDIRSPGLGDTAMYLCATSTGTGGYEQYFGPGTRLTVT.

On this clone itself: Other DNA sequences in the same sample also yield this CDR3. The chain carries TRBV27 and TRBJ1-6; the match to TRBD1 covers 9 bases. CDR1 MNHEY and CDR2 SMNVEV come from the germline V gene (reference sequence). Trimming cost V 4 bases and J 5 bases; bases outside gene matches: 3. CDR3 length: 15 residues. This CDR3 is CASSSWDRDNSPLHF. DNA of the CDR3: TGTGCCAGCAGTTCCTGGGACAGGGATAATTCACCCCTCCACTTT.

CDR3 protein: CASSQGSAANEKLFF. CDR3 DNA sequence: TGTGCCAGCAGCCAAGGTAGCGCGGCTAATGAAAAACTGTTTTTT. The chain employs TRBV7-9 and TRBJ1-4; the D is unclear. Per germline, CDR1 SEHNR and CDR2 FQNEAQ (reference sequence). The V end lost 5 bases, the J end lost 3 bases, and 13 bases lay between the germline ends. CDR3 length equals 15 residues. The full variable domain, its missing parts supplied by reference TRBV7-9 and TRBJ1-4, is DTGVSQNPRHKITKRGQNVTFRCDPISEHNRLYWYRQTLGQGPEFLTYFQNEAQLEKSRLLSDRFSAERPKGSFSTLEIQRTEQGDSAMYLCASSQGSAANEKLFFGSGTQLSVL.

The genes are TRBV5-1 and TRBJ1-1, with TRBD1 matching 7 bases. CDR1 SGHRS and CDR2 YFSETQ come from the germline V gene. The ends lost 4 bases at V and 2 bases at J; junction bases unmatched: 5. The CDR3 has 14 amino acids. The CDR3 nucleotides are TGCGCCAGCAGCCCAGGGACAGTCAACACTGAAGCTTTCTTT. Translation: CASSPGTVNTEAFF.

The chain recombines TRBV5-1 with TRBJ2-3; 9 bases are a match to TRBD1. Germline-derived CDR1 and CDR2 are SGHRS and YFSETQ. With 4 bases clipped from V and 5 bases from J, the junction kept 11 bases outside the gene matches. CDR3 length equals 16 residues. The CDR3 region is CASSRGQGHSIDTQYF. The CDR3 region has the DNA TGCGCCAGCAGCCGGGGACAGGGTCATTCGATAGATACGCAGTATTTT.

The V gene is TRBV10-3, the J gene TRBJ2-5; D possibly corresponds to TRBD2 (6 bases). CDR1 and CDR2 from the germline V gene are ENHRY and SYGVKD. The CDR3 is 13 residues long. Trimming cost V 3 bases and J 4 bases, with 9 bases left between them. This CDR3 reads CAISDRGLETQYF. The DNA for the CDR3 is TGTGCCATCAGTGACCGGGGGTTAGAGACCCAGTACTTC.

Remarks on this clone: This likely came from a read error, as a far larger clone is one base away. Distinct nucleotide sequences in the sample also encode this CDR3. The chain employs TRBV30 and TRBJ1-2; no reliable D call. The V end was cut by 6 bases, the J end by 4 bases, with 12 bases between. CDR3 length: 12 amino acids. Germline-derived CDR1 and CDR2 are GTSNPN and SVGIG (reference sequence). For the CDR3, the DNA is TGTGCCTGCCCGGGAGTGACCTATGGCTACACCTTC. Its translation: CACPGVTYGYTF.

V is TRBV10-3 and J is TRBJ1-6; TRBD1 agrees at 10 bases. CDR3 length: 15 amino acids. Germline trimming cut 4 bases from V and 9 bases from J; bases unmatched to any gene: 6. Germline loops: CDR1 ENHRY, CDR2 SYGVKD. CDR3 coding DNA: TGTGCCATCAGTGGCGACCGGGACAGGGGTTCACCCCTCCACTTT. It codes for CAISGDRDRGSPLHF.

In DNA, the CDR3 is TGCGCCAGTTCTAAGAACGCAGATACGCAGTATTTT. Translating it yields CASSKNADTQYF. V and J are TRBV5-1 and TRBJ2-3; D is unresolved. The length of the CDR3 is 12 residues. The germline CDR1 and CDR2 sequences are SGHRS and YFSETQ. The V end lost 8 bases, the J end lost 4 bases, and 11 bases lay between the germline ends.

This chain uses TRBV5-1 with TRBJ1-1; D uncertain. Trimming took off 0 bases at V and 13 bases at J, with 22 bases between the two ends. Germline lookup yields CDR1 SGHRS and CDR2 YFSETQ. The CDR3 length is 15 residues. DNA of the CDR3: TGCGCCAGCAGCTTGGATCCCGGGGTCATAGCCGAGGGTTTCTTT. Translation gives CASSLDPGVIAEGFF.

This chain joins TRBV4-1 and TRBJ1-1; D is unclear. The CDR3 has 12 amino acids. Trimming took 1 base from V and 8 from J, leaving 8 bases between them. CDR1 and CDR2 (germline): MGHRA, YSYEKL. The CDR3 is CASSQAGSEAFF. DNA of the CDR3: TGCGCCAGCAGCCAAGCCGGGAGCGAAGCTTTCTTT.

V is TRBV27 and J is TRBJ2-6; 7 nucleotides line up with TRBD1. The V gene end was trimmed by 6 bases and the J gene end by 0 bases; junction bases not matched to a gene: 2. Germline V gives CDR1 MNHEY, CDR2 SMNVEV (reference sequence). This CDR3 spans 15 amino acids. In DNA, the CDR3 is TGTGCCAGCAGAGGACAGGACTCTGGGGCCAACGTCCTGACTTTC. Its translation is CASRGQDSGANVLTF. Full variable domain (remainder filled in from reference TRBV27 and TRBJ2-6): EAQVTQNPRYLITVTGKKLTVTCSQNMNHEYMSWYRQDPGLGLRQIYYSMNVEVTDKGDVPEGYKVSRKEKRNFPLILESPSPNQTSLYFCASRGQDSGANVLTFGAGSRLTVL.

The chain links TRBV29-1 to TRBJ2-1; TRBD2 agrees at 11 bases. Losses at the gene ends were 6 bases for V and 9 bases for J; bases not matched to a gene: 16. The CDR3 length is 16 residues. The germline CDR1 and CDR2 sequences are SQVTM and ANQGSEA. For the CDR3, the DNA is TGCAGCGTGGGATGGGTTAGCGGGGGGGCCTCCGGTGAGCAGTTCTTC. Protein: CSVGWVSGGASGEQFF.

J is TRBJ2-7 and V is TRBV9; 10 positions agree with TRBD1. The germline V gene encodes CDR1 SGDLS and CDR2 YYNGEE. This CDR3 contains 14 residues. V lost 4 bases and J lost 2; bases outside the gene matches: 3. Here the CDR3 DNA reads TGTGCCAGCAGCCCCGACAGGGGGCCCTACGAGCAGTACTTC. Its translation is CASSPDRGPYEQYF.

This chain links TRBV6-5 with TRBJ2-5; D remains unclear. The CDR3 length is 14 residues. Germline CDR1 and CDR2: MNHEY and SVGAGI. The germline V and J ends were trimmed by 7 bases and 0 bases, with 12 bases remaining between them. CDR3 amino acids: CASKSPTYQETQYF. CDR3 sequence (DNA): TGTGCCAGCAAGAGCCCTACCTACCAAGAGACCCAGTACTTC.

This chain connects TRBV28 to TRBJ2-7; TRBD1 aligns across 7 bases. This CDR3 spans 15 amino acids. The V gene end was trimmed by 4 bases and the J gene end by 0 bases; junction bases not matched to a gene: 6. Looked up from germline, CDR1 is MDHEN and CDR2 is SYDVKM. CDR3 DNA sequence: TGTGCCAGCAGTTACAGGGGCCGCGCCTCCTACGAGCAGTACTTC. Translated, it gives CASSYRGRASYEQYF.

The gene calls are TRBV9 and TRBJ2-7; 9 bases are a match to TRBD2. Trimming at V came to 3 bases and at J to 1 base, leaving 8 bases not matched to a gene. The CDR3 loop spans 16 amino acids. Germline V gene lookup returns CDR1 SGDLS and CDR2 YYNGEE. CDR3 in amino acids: CASSGFGRGGSYEQYF. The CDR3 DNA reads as TGTGCCAGCAGCGGGTTCGGGCGGGGGGGATCCTACGAGCAGTACTTC.

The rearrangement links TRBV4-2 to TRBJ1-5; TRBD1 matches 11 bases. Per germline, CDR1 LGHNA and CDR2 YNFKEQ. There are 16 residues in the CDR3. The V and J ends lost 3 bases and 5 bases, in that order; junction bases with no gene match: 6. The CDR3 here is CASSQNGQGADQPQHF. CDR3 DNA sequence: TGTGCCAGCAGCCAGAATGGACAGGGGGCAGATCAGCCCCAGCATTTT.

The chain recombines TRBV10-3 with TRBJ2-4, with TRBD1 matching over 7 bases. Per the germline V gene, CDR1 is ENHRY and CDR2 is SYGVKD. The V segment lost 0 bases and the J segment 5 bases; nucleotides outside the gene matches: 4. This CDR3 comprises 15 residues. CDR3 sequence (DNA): TGTGCCATCAGTGAGTCGGCACAGGGGCAAAACATTCAGTACTTC. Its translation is CAISESAQGQNIQYF.

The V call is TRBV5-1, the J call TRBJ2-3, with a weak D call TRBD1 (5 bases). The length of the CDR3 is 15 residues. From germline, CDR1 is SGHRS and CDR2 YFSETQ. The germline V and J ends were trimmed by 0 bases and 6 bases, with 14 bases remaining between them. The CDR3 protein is CASSLGAAAGDTQYF. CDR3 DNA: TGCGCCAGCAGCTTGGGGGCGGCAGCAGGGGATACGCAGTATTTT.

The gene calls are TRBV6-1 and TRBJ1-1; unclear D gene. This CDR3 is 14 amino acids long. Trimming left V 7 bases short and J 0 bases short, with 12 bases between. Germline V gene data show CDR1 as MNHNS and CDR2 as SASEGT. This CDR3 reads CASKPGYMNTEAFF. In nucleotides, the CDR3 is TGTGCCAGCAAACCGGGATACATGAACACTGAAGCTTTCTTT.